The rows below give T cell receptor beta chains drawn from one sample of a study of early T cells in non-severe SARS-CoV-2 infection. TCRdb re-called the 5' RACE reads through MiXCR, storing one row per CDR3 protein. The data contain over 30,000 distinct CDR3 sequences, approximately 6.9% of them singletons. Sequencing used whole blood, obtained at baseline. All receptors derive from an adult who was a healthcare worker with PCR-confirmed SARS-CoV-2 infection or an uninfected control (not recorded which). Both conserved end residues are part of each CDR3. The D gene is left open where the match is weak. Only some rows state a clone size, as once, few, many or a class for expanded clones.

j_call d_call v_call clone_size cdr3_aa cdr3_nt
TRBJ1-4 - TRBV6-6 few CASNRGQVEKLFF TGTGCCAGCAACCGGGGGCAAGTTGAAAAACTGTTTTTT
TRBJ2-3 - TRBV29-1 - CSVVRGGSQADTQYF TGCAGCGTTGTTCGAGGAGGAAGTCAGGCAGATACGCAGTATTTT
TRBJ1-4 - TRBV24-1 - CATSDPSEGGYEKLFF TGTGCCACCAGTGACCCTTCCGAAGGGGGTTATGAAAAACTGTTTTTT
TRBJ2-1 TRBD2 TRBV5-6 - CASSFPGLAGGNEQFF TGTGCCAGCAGCTTCCCTGGGCTAGCGGGAGGAAATGAGCAGTTCTTC
TRBJ1-5 - TRBV20-1 many CSAREVVGGSSDNQPQHF TGCAGTGCTAGAGAGGTCGTGGGGGGCTCGTCCGACAATCAGCCCCAGCATTTT
TRBJ2-6 - TRBV4-3 many CASSQDLGLSGANVLTF TGCGCCAGCAGCCAAGATTTGGGCTTATCTGGGGCCAACGTCCTGACTTTC
TRBJ2-7 - TRBV20-1 many CSAGGGPPGFF TGCAGTGCGGGAGGTGGGCCCCCAGGCTTCTTC
TRBJ2-1 TRBD2 TRBV6-2/TRBV6-3 many CASGPHGDYQRNEQFF TGTGCCAGCGGGCCCCATGGGGACTATCAAAGGAATGAGCAGTTCTTC
TRBJ2-3 - TRBV7-8 medium-sized CASTPAAGGRGTDTQYF TGTGCCAGCACCCCCGCCGCGGGCGGGCGAGGTACAGATACGCAGTATTTT
TRBJ1-1 - TRBV12-3/TRBV12-4 many CASNSAVTNTEAFF TGTGCCAGCAATTCCGCCGTCACGAACACTGAAGCTTTCTTT
TRBJ1-5 - TRBV27 many CASSPRETAYSNQPQHF TGTGCCAGCAGTCCTAGAGAGACAGCATATAGCAATCAGCCCCAGCATTTT
TRBJ1-4 - TRBV3-1 few CASSRTPADYEKLFF TGTGCCAGCAGCCGTACCCCGGCGGACTATGAAAAACTGTTTTTT
TRBJ2-2 TRBD2 TRBV7-8 many CASSTGGLAGDFGELFF TGTGCCAGCAGCACCGGGGGACTAGCGGGAGACTTCGGGGAGCTGTTTTTT
TRBJ2-3 - TRBV5-1 - CASRPLPGASTDTQYF TGCGCCAGCAGACCTCTTCCGGGGGCTAGCACAGATACGCAGTATTTT
TRBJ2-1 TRBD2 TRBV6-6 medium-sized CASSYSWLAGVSSYNEQFF TGTGCCAGCAGTTACTCTTGGCTAGCGGGGGTGAGCTCCTACAATGAGCAGTTCTTC
TRBJ2-3 - TRBV6-4 - CASSERSTDTQYF TGTGCCAGCAGTGAGCGGAGCACAGATACGCAGTATTTT
TRBJ2-4 TRBD1 TRBV10-3 few CAISAGTELAKNIQYF TGTGCCATCAGTGCAGGGACAGAGCTAGCCAAAAACATTCAGTACTTC
TRBJ2-1 TRBD2 TRBV5-1 few CASSLELAGTGGTYNEQFF TGCGCCAGCAGCTTGGAACTAGCGGGGACCGGGGGAACCTACAATGAGCAGTTCTTC
TRBJ2-3 - TRBV6-5 many CASSPRPSPDTQYF TGTGCCAGCAGCCCTCGCCCCTCACCAGATACGCAGTATTTT
TRBJ2-4 TRBD1 TRBV6-5 - CASSQIAGGNIIQYF TGTGCCAGCAGTCAGATTGCAGGGGGCAATATCATTCAGTACTTC
TRBJ2-7 TRBD1 TRBV7-9 - CASSLTGDEQYF TGTGCCAGCAGCTTGACAGGGGACGAGCAGTACTTC
TRBJ2-1 TRBD2 TRBV4-3 few CASSPGLVDEQFF TGCGCCAGCAGCCCCGGACTAGTCGATGAGCAGTTCTTC
TRBJ2-1 - TRBV18 - CASSPLVRQTYNEQFF TGTGCCAGCTCACCACTTGTCAGACAAACTTACAATGAGCAGTTCTTC
TRBJ2-5 TRBD2 TRBV7-9 few CASSSYGGGETQYF TGTGCCAGCAGCTCCTATGGCGGGGGAGAGACCCAGTACTTC
TRBJ1-1 - TRBV7-2 - CASSLSPTGFTEAFF TGTGCCAGCAGCTTATCCCCTACCGGGTTCACTGAAGCTTTCTTT
TRBJ2-1 TRBD2 TRBV9 - CASSSPGTSVYNEQFF TGTGCCAGCAGCTCCCCCGGGACTAGCGTCTACAATGAGCAGTTCTTC
TRBJ2-7 - TRBV12-5 - CASARGRSYEQYF TGTGCTAGTGCCCGGGGTAGATCCTACGAGCAGTACTTC
TRBJ2-3 TRBD2 TRBV27 many CASEREVYADTQYF TGTGCCAGCGAGCGGGAGGTCTATGCAGATACGCAGTATTTT
TRBJ1-2 - TRBV12-3/TRBV12-4 - CASSSDRRYGYTF TGTGCCAGCAGTTCTGACAGGCGGTATGGCTACACCTTC
TRBJ2-5 - TRBV19 - CASSMEFFASGTQYF TGTGCCAGTAGTATGGAGTTCTTCGCCTCGGGGACCCAGTACTTC
TRBJ1-1 - TRBV7-9 few CASTPGVNTEAFF TGTGCCAGCACCCCAGGCGTGAACACTGAAGCTTTCTTT
TRBJ2-5 - TRBV7-2 many CASSPDRNQETQYF TGTGCCAGCAGCCCCGACAGAAACCAAGAGACCCAGTACTTC
TRBJ1-4 - TRBV12-3/TRBV12-4 many CASSLNRRATNEKLFF TGTGCCAGCAGTTTGAATCGCAGAGCAACTAATGAAAAACTGTTTTTT
TRBJ2-7 TRBD1 TRBV18 - CASSLGIPGQGLYEQYF TGTGCCAGCTCACTTGGAATACCGGGACAGGGTCTTTACGAGCAGTACTTC
TRBJ2-3 TRBD1 TRBV7-3 - CASRKGQGTDTQYF TGTGCCAGCAGAAAAGGACAGGGGACAGATACGCAGTATTTT
TRBJ2-3 TRBD1 TRBV24-1 medium-sized CATSDFGTGQGMDTQYF TGTGCCACCAGTGATTTTGGTACGGGACAGGGAATGGATACGCAGTATTTT
TRBJ2-3 - TRBV2 few CAGDASTDTQYF TGTGCCGGGGACGCCTCCACAGATACGCAGTATTTT
TRBJ1-1 - TRBV18 many CASSPKHLNTEAFF TGTGCCAGCTCACCAAAGCACTTGAACACTGAAGCTTTCTTT
TRBJ2-3 TRBD2 TRBV29-1 few CSVGTSGSRDTQYF TGCAGCGTTGGGACTAGCGGTTCAAGAGATACGCAGTATTTT
TRBJ1-4 TRBD1 TRBV2 many CASSDQGAHEKLFF TGTGCCAGCAGTGACCAGGGGGCTCATGAAAAACTGTTTTTT
TRBJ1-3 - TRBV12-3/TRBV12-4 many CASSPRNSGNTIYF TGTGCCAGCAGCCCGAGAAACTCTGGAAACACCATATATTTT
TRBJ1-4 - TRBV9 - CASSQAPGNKLFF TGTGCCAGCAGTCAAGCCCCGGGCAATAAACTGTTTTTT
TRBJ1-1 - TRBV10-3 many CATTGNTEAFF TGTGCCACGACAGGGAACACTGAAGCTTTCTTT
TRBJ2-3 - TRBV24-1 - CATSDLQSTDTQYF TGTGCCACCAGTGATTTGCAGAGCACAGATACGCAGTATTTT
TRBJ2-1 TRBD2 TRBV5-1 many CASSLVAGVNEQFF TGCGCCAGCAGCTTGGTTGCGGGAGTGAATGAGCAGTTCTTC
TRBJ2-3 TRBD2 TRBV20-1 many CSASSSGSWNTQYF TGCAGTGCTAGCAGTAGCGGGAGCTGGAATACGCAGTATTTT
TRBJ1-2 - TRBV5-5 many CASSAETGYGYTF TGTGCCAGCAGCGCGGAAACAGGATATGGCTACACCTTC
TRBJ2-1 TRBD1 TRBV12-3/TRBV12-4 - CASSRDRVQGYNEQFF TGTGCCAGCAGTCGAGACAGGGTTCAGGGTTACAATGAGCAGTTCTTC
TRBJ2-3 - TRBV18 many CASSPDSRATDTQYF TGTGCCAGCTCACCAGACAGCAGGGCCACAGATACGCAGTATTTT
TRBJ2-5 - TRBV4-2 few CASSQVRGGDSQETQYF TGTGCCAGCAGCCAAGTACGTGGGGGGGACAGTCAAGAGACCCAGTACTTC
TRBJ1-2 - TRBV3-1 - CASSQGQTNAYTF TGTGCCAGCAGCCAAGGACAGACAAACGCCTACACCTTC
TRBJ2-2 - TRBV6-6 many CANRGAANTGELFF TGTGCCAACCGGGGCGCAGCGAACACCGGGGAGCTGTTTTTT
TRBJ1-2 - TRBV27 few CASSLYLGGSEDGYTF TGTGCCAGCAGTTTATACTTAGGAGGTTCGGAAGATGGCTACACCTTC
TRBJ2-1 TRBD1 TRBV6-5 - CASNPGDRAYNEQFF TGTGCCAGCAACCCCGGGGACAGGGCCTACAATGAGCAGTTCTTC